The next 16 T cell receptor beta chains were all read from a single sample in a study of identifying expanded T cells in peripheral blood. Sequencing was performed with immunoSEQ multiplex PCR; in TCRdb, only in-frame clones are kept and a portion is missing. This table has 90,000 to 100,000 clones, approximately 91% appearing once. Material: blood. All receptors derive from a person aged 18 to 75 in good health.

The chain has TRBV5-1 and TRBJ2-5; D remains unclear. Between the trimmed V and J ends, which lost 0 bases and 4 bases, there was a span of 13 bases. This CDR3 comprises 15 residues. CDR1 is SGHRS, CDR2 YFSETQ, per germline. The CDR3 protein is CASSLGKGRVETQYF. For the CDR3, the DNA is TGCGCCAGCAGCTTGGGCAAGGGCCGAGTAGAGACCCAGTACTTC.

The J gene is TRBJ2-7, the V gene TRBV5-1, with D hard to call. CDR3 length equals 13 residues. Deletions cut 0 bases from V and 3 bases from J, with 7 bases between. Per germline, CDR1 SGHRS and CDR2 YFSETQ. The DNA for the CDR3 is TGCGCCAGCAGCTTGGAGACGGGCTACGAGCAGTACTTC. Protein: CASSLETGYEQYF.

The chain links TRBV19 to TRBJ1-5; possible D gene TRBD1, 6 bases. The CDR3 is 15 amino acids. Looked up from germline, CDR1 is LNHDA and CDR2 is SQIVND (reference sequence). The germline V and J ends were trimmed by 8 bases and 2 bases, with 16 bases remaining between them. The CDR3 DNA sequence: TGTGCCAGTCAGAGACAGGTAGGAGGCAATCAGCCCCAGCATTTT. Protein sequence: CASQRQVGGNQPQHF.

The table lists this clone with a few counts. The chain recombines TRBV5-4 with TRBJ1-1; D is uncertain. Germline V gene sequence: CDR1 SGHNT, CDR2 YYREEE (reference sequence). Trimming removed 2 bases at V and 3 bases at J, with 11 bases between. The CDR3 sequence is 14 residues long. CDR3 sequence reads: CASSLSPGYTEAFF. As DNA, the CDR3 is TGTGCCAGCAGCTTATCCCCAGGATACACTGAAGCTTTCTTT.

The chain has TRBV19 and TRBJ1-6; D ambiguous. The CDR3 has 15 amino acids. Germline CDR1 is LNHDA and CDR2 is SQIVND (reference sequence). Trimming removed 3 bases at V and 2 bases at J, with 8 bases between. CDR3 region: CASSIRGAYNSPLHF. The CDR3 DNA reads TGTGCCAGTAGTATTCGAGGCGCCTATAATTCACCCCTCCACTTT.

The CDR3 DNA sequence: TGTGCCAGTACCGCACCCGGACAGATCACTGAAGCTTTCTTT. It translates to CASTAPGQITEAFF. This sequence joins TRBV19 and TRBJ1-1; D perhaps matches TRBD1 (6 bases). V shed 7 bases and J shed 4 bases, with 16 bases lying between them. The germline gives CDR1 LNHDA, CDR2 SQIVND (reference sequence). The CDR3 has 14 amino acids.

The chain employs TRBV9 and TRBJ1-6, with D tentatively TRBD1 (5 bases). Germline V CDR1 and CDR2: SGDLS, YYNGEE. The CDR3 covers 20 residues. Trimming stripped 1 base from V and 0 bases from J, with 20 bases between. Here the CDR3 reads CASSVYPGGSGSSYNSPLHF. Here the CDR3 DNA reads TGTGCCAGCAGCGTATACCCCGGGGGTAGTGGAAGCTCCTATAATTCACCCCTCCACTTT.

The gene calls are TRBV30 and TRBJ1-2; possibly TRBD1 for D (5 bases). In germline, CDR1 is GTSNPN, CDR2 SVGIG (reference sequence). V lost 1 base to trimming and J lost 9 bases, with 12 bases between them. The CDR3 is 12 amino acids. The CDR3 region is CAWSGSAGSYTF. In DNA form, the CDR3 reads TGTGCCTGGAGTGGGTCAGCAGGGAGCTACACCTTC.

The sample holds one count of this clone. The V gene is TRBV25-1, the J gene TRBJ1-2; no firm D call. Germline V gene data show CDR1 as MGHDK and CDR2 as SYGVNS. The CDR3 spans 13 residues. V was pared by 5 bases and J by 4 bases, with 11 bases between. In DNA form, the CDR3 reads TGTGCCAGCAGTATAGACGGTGCCTATGGCTACACCTTC. This encodes CASSIDGAYGYTF.

This chain joins TRBV7-6 and TRBJ2-1; 7 nucleotides align to TRBD2. CDR3 length: 16 amino acids. Unmatched junction bases numbered 9, after V lost 1 base and J lost 6 bases. The V gene's germline CDR1 is SGHVS and CDR2 FNYEAQ. The chain's CDR3 is CASSLVGGSRSNEQFF. DNA of the CDR3: TGTGCCAGCAGCTTAGTCGGCGGGAGCCGAAGCAATGAGCAGTTCTTC.

V usage is TRBV6-1 and J usage is TRBJ1-2; TRBD1 is a possible D gene (5 bases). In germline, CDR1 is MNHNS, CDR2 SASEGT. The CDR3 spans 15 residues. The ends were cut back, 0 bases at V and 2 bases at J, with 10 bases in the middle. The CDR3 loop is CASSEARAGNYGYTF. CDR3 DNA sequence: TGTGCCAGCAGTGAAGCGCGGGCAGGGAACTATGGCTACACCTTC.

The chain joins TRBV9 to TRBJ1-4, with TRBD1 identical over 11 bases. The CDR3 is made up of 16 amino acids. Trimming at V came to 3 bases and at J to 6 bases, leaving 7 bases not matched to a gene. CDR1 SGDLS and CDR2 YYNGEE come from the germline V gene. CDR3 coding DNA: TGTGCCAGCAGCGAAACGATGGACAGGGGGCATGAAAAACTGTTTTTT. As protein: CASSETMDRGHEKLFF.

The V gene is TRBV9, the J gene TRBJ2-7; D remains ambiguous. Germline loops: CDR1 SGDLS, CDR2 YYNGEE. Trimming removed 2 bases at V and 6 bases at J, with 12 bases between. This CDR3 comprises 13 residues. The CDR3 reads CASSVLGVGEQYF. Here the CDR3 DNA reads TGTGCCAGCAGCGTCCTAGGTGTGGGCGAGCAGTACTTC.

V gene TRBV14 combines with J gene TRBJ1-1; D gene unclear. The CDR3 extends over 14 amino acids. Germline V CDR1 and CDR2: SGHDN, FVKESK. The germline V and J ends were trimmed by 1 base and 4 bases, with 10 bases remaining between them. The CDR3 DNA sequence: TGTGCCAGCAGCCAAGTCCTTCCCCCCACTGAAGCTTTCTTT. Protein: CASSQVLPPTEAFF.

This sequence joins TRBV4-1 and TRBJ2-7; TRBD2 aligns across 7 bases. J gave up 2 bases and V 0 bases, and 4 bases lay outside the gene matches. Germline CDR1 MGHRA, CDR2 YSYEKL. The CDR3 totals 15 residues. The CDR3 here is CASSQEAAGPYEQYF. The CDR3 DNA is TGCGCCAGCAGCCAAGAGGCAGCGGGGCCCTACGAGCAGTACTTC.

This chain connects TRBV5-5 to TRBJ1-1, with D perhaps matching TRBD1 (6 bases). The CDR3 has 14 amino acids. The germline V and J ends were trimmed by 3 bases and 5 bases, with 14 bases remaining between them. CDR1 SGHKS and CDR2 YYEKEE come from the germline V gene (reference sequence). Here the CDR3 reads CASSSLTGRTEAFF. The CDR3 bases are TGTGCCAGCAGCTCCCTAACAGGGCGGACTGAAGCTTTCTTT.